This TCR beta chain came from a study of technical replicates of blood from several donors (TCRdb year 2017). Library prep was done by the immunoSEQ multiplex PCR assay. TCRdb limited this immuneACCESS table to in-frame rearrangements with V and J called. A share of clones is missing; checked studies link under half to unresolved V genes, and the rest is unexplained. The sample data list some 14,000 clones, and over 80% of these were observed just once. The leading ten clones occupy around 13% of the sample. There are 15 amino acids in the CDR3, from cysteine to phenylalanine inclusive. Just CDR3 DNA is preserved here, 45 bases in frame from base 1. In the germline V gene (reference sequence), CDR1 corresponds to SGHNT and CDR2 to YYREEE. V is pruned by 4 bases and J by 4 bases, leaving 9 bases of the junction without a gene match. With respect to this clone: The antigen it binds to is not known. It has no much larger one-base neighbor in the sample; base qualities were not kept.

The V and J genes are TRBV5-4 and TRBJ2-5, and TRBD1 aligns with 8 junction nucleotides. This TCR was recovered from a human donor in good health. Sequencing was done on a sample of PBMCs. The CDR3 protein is CASSVGWTGLETQYF. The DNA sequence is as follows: TGTGCCAGCAGCGTGGGTTGGACAGGGTTAGAGACCCAGTACTTC. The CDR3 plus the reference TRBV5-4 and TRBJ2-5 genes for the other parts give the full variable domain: ETGVTQSPTHLIKTRGQQVTLRCSSQSGHNTVSWYQQALGQGPQFIFQYYREEENGRGNFPPRFSGLQFPNYSSELNVNALELDDSALYLCASSVGWTGLETQYFGPGTRLLVL.